This is a list of T cell receptor beta chains from one sample in a study of cytomegalovirus exposure and HLA in healthy donors. Some clones are missing from TCRdb's copy, which holds only in-frame ones; the method was immunoSEQ multiplex PCR. The table includes approximately 100,000 clones, around 80% detected once. The sequencing sample was made of PBMCs. These receptors were taken from a man in his fifties or sixties in good health and CMV-seropositive. Each CDR3 is given with its conserved first and last residue. A D gene is named only where the DNA matches it firmly. Expanded clones are given a class, and other clones once, few, many or no size at all.

D,V,size,J,CDR3,DNA
.,TRBV14,.,TRBJ2-7,CASSQGRYEQYF,TGTGCCAGCAGCCAAGGTCGTTACGAGCAGTACTTC
TRBD1,TRBV9,.,TRBJ1-5,CASSVGTGRGQPQHF,TGTGCCAGCAGCGTAGGGACAGGGAGGGGTCAGCCCCAGCATTTT
.,TRBV7-2,.,TRBJ2-5,CASSLARGGQETQYF,TGTGCCAGCAGCTTAGCGCGCGGAGGCCAAGAGACCCAGTACTTC
TRBD1,TRBV27,.,TRBJ2-3,CASSLGTGNVDTQYF,TGTGCCAGCAGTTTAGGGACAGGGAACGTCGATACGCAGTATTTT
.,TRBV4-1,once,TRBJ2-7,CASSPRDGSYEQYF,TGCGCCAGCAGCCCCCGGGACGGGAGCTACGAGCAGTACTTC
.,TRBV11-2,.,TRBJ1-1,CASSISKNTEAFF,TGTGCCAGCAGCATCAGTAAAAACACTGAAGCTTTCTTT
.,TRBV11-2,.,TRBJ1-5,CASSSDTGPQHF,TGTGCCAGCAGCTCAGACACGGGGCCCCAGCATTTT
.,TRBV5-5,.,TRBJ2-2,CASAGITGELFF,TGTGCCAGTGCAGGGATAACCGGGGAGCTGTTTTTT
TRBD1,TRBV7-9,.,TRBJ2-7,CSSSLGGTGVEQYF,TGTTCCAGCAGCTTAGGAGGGACAGGGGTGGAGCAGTACTTC
.,TRBV2,.,TRBJ2-5,CATSQLPETQYF,TGTGCCACTTCGCAACTCCCAGAGACCCAGTACTTC
.,TRBV5-1,.,TRBJ2-7,CASSLEGREDEQYF,TGCGCCAGCAGCTTGGAGGGCAGGGAGGACGAGCAGTACTTC
TRBD2,TRBV19,.,TRBJ2-3,CASSILAGASTDTQYF,TGTGCCAGTAGTATTCTAGCGGGGGCCAGCACAGATACGCAGTATTTT
TRBD2,TRBV6-1,.,TRBJ2-7,CASNTAGGPYEQYF,TGTGCCAGCAATACAGCGGGGGGGCCCTACGAGCAGTACTTC
.,TRBV2,.,TRBJ2-5,CASSEALGGGETQYF,TGTGCCAGCAGTGAAGCGCTAGGGGGGGGTGAGACCCAGTACTTC
.,TRBV7-9,.,TRBJ2-1,CASSLRGGAYNEQFF,TGTGCCAGCAGCTTGAGGGGGGGGGCCTACAATGAGCAGTTCTTC
.,TRBV7-2,.,TRBJ2-7,CASSLARSRGGAPYEQYF,TGTGCCAGCAGCTTAGCGCGTTCCCGTGGTGGAGCTCCCTACGAGCAGTACTTC
TRBD2,TRBV5-4,.,TRBJ2-1,CASSFRLAGYNEQFF,TGTGCCAGCAGCTTTAGACTAGCGGGTTACAATGAGCAGTTCTTC
TRBD1,TRBV5-1,.,TRBJ1-2,CASSLGDRNYGYTF,TGCGCCAGCAGCTTGGGGGACAGGAACTATGGCTACACCTTC
.,TRBV7-5,.,TRBJ1-5,CARKSCGQPYSNQPQHF,TGTGCCAGAAAGTCTTGTGGACAGCCCTATAGCAATCAGCCCCAGCATTTT
.,TRBV19,.,TRBJ2-2,CAVARTVTNTGELFF,TGTGCCGTGGCCCGGACAGTGACCAACACCGGGGAGCTGTTTTTT
TRBD1,TRBV7-2,.,TRBJ1-5,CASSSTAGTGSQPQHF,TGTGCCAGCAGCTCAACCGCCGGGACAGGGTCTCAGCCCCAGCATTTT
TRBD1,TRBV2,.,TRBJ1-2,CASSILGQSLFGYTF,TGTGCCAGCAGCATCTTGGGACAGTCGCTCTTTGGCTACACCTTC
TRBD1,TRBV4-2,.,TRBJ1-5,CASSQDRDRDQPQHF,TGTGCCAGCAGCCAAGACCGGGACAGGGATCAGCCCCAGCATTTT
TRBD1,TRBV9,.,TRBJ1-2,CASSVDPRGVDGYTF,TGTGCCAGCAGCGTAGATCCCAGGGGGGTTGATGGCTACACCTTC
.,TRBV7-6,.,TRBJ2-3,CASSSPGGTGTDTQYF,TGTGCCAGCAGCTCCCCGGGGGGCACTGGGACAGATACGCAGTATTTT
TRBD1,TRBV30,.,TRBJ1-3,CAWAGGPGNTIYF,TGTGCCTGGGCAGGGGGCCCTGGAAACACCATATATTTT
.,TRBV7-9,.,TRBJ2-3,CASSRDSPSTDTQYF,TGTGCCAGCAGCCGAGACAGCCCTAGCACAGATACGCAGTATTTT
.,TRBV18,.,TRBJ2-5,CASSPLHTGQETQYF,TGTGCCAGCTCACCACTTCACACAGGGCAAGAGACCCAGTACTTC
.,TRBV15,.,TRBJ1-4,CATRRARDNEKLFF,TGTGCCACCCGGAGGGCCAGGGATAATGAAAAACTGTTTTTT
.,TRBV5-1,.,TRBJ2-6,CASTKGDASGANVLTF,TGCGCCAGCACGAAGGGGGACGCGTCGGGGGCCAACGTCCTGACTTTC
TRBD1,TRBV19,.,TRBJ2-2,CASRDRDRGNTGELFF,TGTGCCAGTAGGGACCGGGACAGGGGCAACACCGGGGAGCTGTTTTTT
.,TRBV2,once,TRBJ2-2,CASSENDSTGELFF,TGTGCCAGCAGTGAAAATGACAGCACCGGGGAGCTGTTTTTT
.,TRBV7-9,.,TRBJ2-3,CSSSLMGHHPTDTQYF,TGTTCCAGCAGCTTAATGGGACACCATCCCACAGATACGCAGTATTTT